One sample yielded the 9 T cell receptor beta chains listed below, sequenced in a study of shared clonotypes between healthy human individuals. Clones were read by immunoSEQ multiplex PCR, and TCRdb kept only the in-frame ones, dropping some. The sample records fewer than 500,000 clones, about 79% being singletons. Source material: PBMCs. These receptors were obtained from a woman between 40 and 50 years old in good health. Some clones in this sample may be carry-over from other donors' samples.

The rearrangement uses TRBV7-2 and TRBJ2-1, with a possible D match to TRBD2 (6 bases). The CDR3 is 14 amino acids. The ends were cut back, 5 bases at V and 4 bases at J, with 12 bases in the middle. Germline V gene data show CDR1 as SGHTA and CDR2 as FQGNSA. The CDR3: CASSPEGRYNEQFF. CDR3 nucleotide sequence: TGTGCCAGCAGCCCGGAGGGCCGGTACAATGAGCAGTTCTTC.

This clone was seen only a few times. The chain is built from TRBV28 and TRBJ2-7; maybe TRBD1 (6 bases). CDR1 is MDHEN, CDR2 SYDVKM, per germline. This CDR3 spans 15 amino acids. V was clipped by 2 bases and J by 0 bases, with 11 bases between them. CDR3 loop: CASSLTDSLSYEQYF. The CDR3 DNA reads TGTGCCAGCAGTTTAACGGACAGCCTCTCCTACGAGCAGTACTTC.

V and J are TRBV5-4 and TRBJ2-1; TRBD2 matches at 13 bases. V dropped 0 bases and J dropped 0; count of bases not matched to a gene: 6. CDR1 is SGHNT, CDR2 YYREEE, per germline (reference sequence). The CDR3 has 19 residues. The CDR3 region is CASSLGGLAGRSSYNEQFF. The DNA for the CDR3 is TGTGCCAGCAGCTTGGGGGGACTAGCGGGACGAAGCTCCTACAATGAGCAGTTCTTC.

V is TRBV18 and J is TRBJ2-1; 12 nucleotides align to TRBD1. This CDR3 region has 16 residues. CDR1 and CDR2 from the germline V gene are KGHSH and LQKENI. V shed 2 bases and J 9 bases; nucleotides not matched to a gene: 8. The CDR3 bases are TGTGCCAGCTCACCAATACTGGGGACAGGGGGCCCTGAGCAGTTCTTC. Translation: CASSPILGTGGPEQFF.

CDR3 bases: TGCGCCAGCAGCTTGGATACGGGAAGCAATGAGCAGTTCTTC. Translation gives CASSLDTGSNEQFF. The chain is built from TRBV5-1 and TRBJ2-1; perhaps TRBD2 as D (5 bases). The length of the CDR3 is 14 residues. Trimming cost V 0 bases and J 6 bases, with 10 bases left between them. Germline CDR1 reads SGHRS; CDR2 reads YFSETQ.

As for this clone: Other DNA sequences in the same sample also yield this CDR3. In DNA form, the CDR3 reads TGTGCCAGCAGTGAAGAGGGGGCCTACGAGCAGTACTTC. This codes for CASSEEGAYEQYF. The chain employs TRBV2 and TRBJ2-7; D may be TRBD1 (6 bases). The V gene's germline CDR1 is SNHLY and CDR2 FYNNEI. This CDR3 has 13 residues. The germline V and J ends were trimmed by 1 base and 2 bases, with 6 bases remaining between them.

This clone was seen only once. The chain couples TRBV4-3 to TRBJ2-5; D is uncertain. This CDR3 is 14 amino acids long. The V end was cut by 2 bases, the J end by 0 bases, with 7 bases between. CDR1 and CDR2 (germline): LGHNA, YSLEER. CDR3 sequence (DNA): TGCGCCAGCAGCCAACAGCCGTACCAAGAGACCCAGTACTTC. Protein product: CASSQQPYQETQYF.

This clone occurred once. DNA for the CDR3: TGTGCCTGGACTTCCCTGGGACTAGCGTCGGATACGCAGTATTTT. Its protein is CAWTSLGLASDTQYF. The rearrangement uses TRBV30 and TRBJ2-3; 10 bases are shared with TRBD2. This CDR3 region has 15 residues. Germline values: CDR1 GTSNPN, CDR2 SVGIG (reference sequence). V shed 4 bases and J 6 bases; nucleotides not matched to a gene: 10.

The rearrangement links TRBV27 to TRBJ2-4, with a possible D match to TRBD2 (5 bases). Germline CDR1 is MNHEY and CDR2 is SMNVEV (reference sequence). The CDR3 is 15 amino acids. V was shortened by 6 bases and J by 1 base, with 13 bases between the two germline ends. CDR3 loop: CASSPLGEAKNIQYF. CDR3 DNA: TGTGCCAGCAGCCCCCTTGGGGAGGCCAAAAACATTCAGTACTTC.